This T cell receptor beta chain was identified during a study of CD8+ T cells in alopecia areata. General study results and limits: Greater clonality was observed in lesional scalp samples, especially alopecia totalis/universalis, versus normal scalp.

Trimming pared 5 bases from V and 7 bases from J, leaving 11 bases between. Germline loops: CDR1 SEHNR, CDR2 FQNEAQ (reference sequence). CDR3 length: 12 amino acids. For this clone: Its antigen remains unknown.

Investigators isolated RNA and reverse transcribed it into cDNA to act as the sequencing template. Data came from immunoSEQ multiplex PCR; TCRdb stores just in-frame clones and leaves some out. The sample lists over 150,000 clones; 59% were seen once. This clonotype originated in a human donor with alopecia areata. The chain combines TRBV7-9 with TRBJ1-2; a weak D match, TRBD1 (6 bases). The specimen was CD4+ T cells sorted from blood, collected at week 0. CDR3 in amino acids: CASSEGVGGYTF. As DNA, the CDR3 is TGTGCCAGCAGCGAGGGGGTGGGTGGCTACACCTTC.